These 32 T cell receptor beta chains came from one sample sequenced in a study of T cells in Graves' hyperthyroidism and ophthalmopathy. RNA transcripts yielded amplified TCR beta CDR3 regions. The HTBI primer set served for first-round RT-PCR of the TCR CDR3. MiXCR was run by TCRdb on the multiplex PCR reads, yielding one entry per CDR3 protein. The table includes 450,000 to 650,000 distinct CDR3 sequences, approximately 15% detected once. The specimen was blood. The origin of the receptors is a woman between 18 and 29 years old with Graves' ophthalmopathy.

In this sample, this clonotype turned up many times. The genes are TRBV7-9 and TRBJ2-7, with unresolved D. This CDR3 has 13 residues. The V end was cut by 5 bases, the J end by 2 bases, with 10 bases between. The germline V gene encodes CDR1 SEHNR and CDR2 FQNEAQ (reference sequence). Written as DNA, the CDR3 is TGTGCCAGCAGCCGCGCCTTAACCTACGAGCAGTACTTC. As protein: CASSRALTYEQYF.

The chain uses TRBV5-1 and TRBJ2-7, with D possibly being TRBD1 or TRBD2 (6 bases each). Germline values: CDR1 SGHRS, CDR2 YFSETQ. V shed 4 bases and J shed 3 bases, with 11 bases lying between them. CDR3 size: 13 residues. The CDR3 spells CASSMGGVYEQYF. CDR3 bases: TGCGCCAGCAGCATGGGGGGCGTCTACGAGCAGTACTTC.

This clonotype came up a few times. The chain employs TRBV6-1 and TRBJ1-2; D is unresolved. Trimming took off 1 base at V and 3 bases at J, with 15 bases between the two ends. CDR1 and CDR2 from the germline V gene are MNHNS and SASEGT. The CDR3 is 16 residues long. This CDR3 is CASSEGELLVDYGYTF. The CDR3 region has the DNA TGTGCCAGCAGTGAAGGAGAACTACTAGTCGACTATGGCTACACCTTC.

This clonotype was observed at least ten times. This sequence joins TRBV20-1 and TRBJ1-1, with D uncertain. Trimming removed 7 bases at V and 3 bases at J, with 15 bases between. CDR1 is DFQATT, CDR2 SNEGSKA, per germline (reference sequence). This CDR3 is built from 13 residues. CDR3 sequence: CSGVRALYTEAFF. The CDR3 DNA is TGCAGTGGAGTTAGGGCACTGTACACTGAAGCTTTCTTT.

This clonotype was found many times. CDR3 amino acids: CAWSVRRTSDRTDTQYF. CDR3 nucleotide sequence: TGTGCCTGGAGTGTCCGTCGGACTAGCGATCGCACAGATACGCAGTATTTT. The V call is TRBV30, the J call TRBJ2-3, with 9 positions matching TRBD2. CDR3 size: 17 residues. Germline V gene data show CDR1 as GTSNPN and CDR2 as SVGIG (reference sequence). Losses at the gene ends were 0 bases for V and 1 base for J; bases not matched to a gene: 8.

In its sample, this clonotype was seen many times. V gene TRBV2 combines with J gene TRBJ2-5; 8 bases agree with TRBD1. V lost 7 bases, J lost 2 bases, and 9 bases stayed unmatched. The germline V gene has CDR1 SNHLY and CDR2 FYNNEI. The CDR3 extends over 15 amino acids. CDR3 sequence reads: CASIITRGLQETQYF. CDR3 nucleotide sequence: TGTGCCAGCATTATTACCAGGGGGCTGCAAGAGACCCAGTACTTC.

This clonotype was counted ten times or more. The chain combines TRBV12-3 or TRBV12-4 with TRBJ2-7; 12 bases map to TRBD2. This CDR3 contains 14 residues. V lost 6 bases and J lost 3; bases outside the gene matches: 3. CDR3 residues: CASSGLAGRYEQYF. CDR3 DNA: TGTGCCAGCAGCGGACTAGCGGGGCGCTACGAGCAGTACTTC.

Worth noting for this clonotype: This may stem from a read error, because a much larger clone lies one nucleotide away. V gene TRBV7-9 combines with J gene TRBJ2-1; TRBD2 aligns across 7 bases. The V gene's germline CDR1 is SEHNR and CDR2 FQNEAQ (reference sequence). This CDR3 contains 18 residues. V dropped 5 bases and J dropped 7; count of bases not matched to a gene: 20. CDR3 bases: TGTGCCAGCAGCCCCGGAGTGGGGGAGGGCTCCCCGGATAATGAGCAGTTCTTC. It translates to CASSPGVGEGSPDNEQFF.

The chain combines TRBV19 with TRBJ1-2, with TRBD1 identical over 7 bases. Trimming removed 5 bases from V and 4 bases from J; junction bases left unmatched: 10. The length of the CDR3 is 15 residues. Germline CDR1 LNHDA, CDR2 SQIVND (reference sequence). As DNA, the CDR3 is TGTGCCAGTAGTCCGTACAGGGGAGGCAGCTATGGCTACACCTTC. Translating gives CASSPYRGGSYGYTF.

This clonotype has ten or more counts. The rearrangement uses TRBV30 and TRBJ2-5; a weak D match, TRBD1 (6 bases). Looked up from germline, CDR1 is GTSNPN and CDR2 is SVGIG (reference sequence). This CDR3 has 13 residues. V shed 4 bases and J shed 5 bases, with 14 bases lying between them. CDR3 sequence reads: CAWTQGQGETQYF. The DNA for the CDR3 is TGTGCCTGGACGCAGGGGCAGGGGGAGACCCAGTACTTC.

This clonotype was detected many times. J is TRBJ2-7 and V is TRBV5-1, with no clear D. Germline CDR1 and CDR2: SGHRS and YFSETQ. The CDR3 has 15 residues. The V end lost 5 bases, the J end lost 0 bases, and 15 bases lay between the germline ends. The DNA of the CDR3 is TGCGCCAGCAGACGTGGACCTGAAAGCTCCTACGAGCAGTACTTC. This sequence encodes CASRRGPESSYEQYF.

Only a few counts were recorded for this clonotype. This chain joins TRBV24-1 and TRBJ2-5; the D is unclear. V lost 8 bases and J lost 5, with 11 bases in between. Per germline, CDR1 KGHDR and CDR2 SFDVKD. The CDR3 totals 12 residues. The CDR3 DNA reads TGTGCCACCAATGACCAGCAGGAGACCCAGTACTTC. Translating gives CATNDQQETQYF.

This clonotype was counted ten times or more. CDR3 sequence (DNA): TGCGCCAGCAGCCGAAGATTCGGTGGGACAGGGCTGGGCTACACCTTC. This codes for CASSRRFGGTGLGYTF. This chain joins TRBV4-1 and TRBJ1-2; 9 bases map to TRBD1. Germline V gene data show CDR1 as MGHRA and CDR2 as YSYEKL. With V trimmed by 4 bases and J by 8 bases, 14 bases remained unmatched. CDR3 length: 16 residues.

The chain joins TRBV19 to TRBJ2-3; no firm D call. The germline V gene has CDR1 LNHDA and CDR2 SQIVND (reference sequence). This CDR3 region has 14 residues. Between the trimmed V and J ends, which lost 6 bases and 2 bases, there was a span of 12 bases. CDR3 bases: TGTGCCAGTAGGGGCCCTAGGTACACAGATACGCAGTATTTT. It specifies CASRGPRYTDTQYF. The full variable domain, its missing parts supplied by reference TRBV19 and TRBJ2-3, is DGGITQSPKYLFRKEGQNVTLSCEQNLNHDAMYWYRQDPGQGLRLIYYSQIVNDFQKGDIAEGYSVSREKKESFPLTVTSAQKNPTAFYLCASRGPRYTDTQYFGPGTRLTVL.

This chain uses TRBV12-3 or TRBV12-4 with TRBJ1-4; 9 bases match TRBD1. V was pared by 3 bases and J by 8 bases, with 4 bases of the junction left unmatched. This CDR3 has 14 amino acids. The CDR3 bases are TGTGCCAGCAGTTTGGGGACAGGGTACGAAAAACTGTTTTTT. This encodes CASSLGTGYEKLFF.

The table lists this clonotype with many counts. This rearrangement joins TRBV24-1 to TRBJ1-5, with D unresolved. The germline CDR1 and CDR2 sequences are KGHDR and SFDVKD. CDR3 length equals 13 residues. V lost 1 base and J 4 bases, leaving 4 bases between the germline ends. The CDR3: CATSDLGNQPQHF. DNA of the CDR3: TGTGCCACCAGTGATTTAGGGAATCAGCCCCAGCATTTT.

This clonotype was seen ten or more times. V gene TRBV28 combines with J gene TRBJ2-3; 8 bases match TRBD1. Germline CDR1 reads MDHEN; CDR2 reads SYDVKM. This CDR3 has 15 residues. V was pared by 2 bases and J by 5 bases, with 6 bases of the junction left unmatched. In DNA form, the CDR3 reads TGTGCCAGCAGTTTACCCCAGGGGGCTGGAGATACGCAGTATTTT. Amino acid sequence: CASSLPQGAGDTQYF.

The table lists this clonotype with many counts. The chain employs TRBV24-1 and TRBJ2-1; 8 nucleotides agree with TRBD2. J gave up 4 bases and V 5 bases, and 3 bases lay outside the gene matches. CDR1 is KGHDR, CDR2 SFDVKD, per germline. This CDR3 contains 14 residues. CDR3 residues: CATSVSGGYNEQFF. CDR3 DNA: TGTGCCACCAGTGTCAGCGGGGGATACAATGAGCAGTTCTTC.

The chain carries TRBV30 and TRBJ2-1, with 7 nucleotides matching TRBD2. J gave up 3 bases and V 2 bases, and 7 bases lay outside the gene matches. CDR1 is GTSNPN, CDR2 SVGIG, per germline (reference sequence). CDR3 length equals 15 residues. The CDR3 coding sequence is TGTGCCTGGAGTATTGGGGCGGGAGACTACAATGAGCAGTTCTTC. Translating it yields CAWSIGAGDYNEQFF.

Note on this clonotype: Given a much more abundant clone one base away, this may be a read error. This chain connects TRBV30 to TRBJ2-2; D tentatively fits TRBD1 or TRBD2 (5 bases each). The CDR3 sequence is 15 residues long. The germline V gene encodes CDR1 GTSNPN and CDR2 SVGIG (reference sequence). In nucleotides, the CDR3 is TGTGCCAGGAGTAAATCGGGACCGGCGAGCGGGGAGCTGTTTTTT. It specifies CARSKSGPASGELFF.

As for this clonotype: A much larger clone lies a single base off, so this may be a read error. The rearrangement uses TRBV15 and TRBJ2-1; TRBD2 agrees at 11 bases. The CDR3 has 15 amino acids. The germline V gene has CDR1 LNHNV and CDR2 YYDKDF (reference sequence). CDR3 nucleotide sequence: TGTGCCACCAGCCCACTAGCGGGAGCCTACTATGAGCAGTTCTTC. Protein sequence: CATSPLAGAYYEQFF. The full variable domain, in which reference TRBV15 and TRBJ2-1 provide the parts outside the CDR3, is DAMVIQNPRYQVTQFGKPVTLSCSQTLNHNVMYWYQQKSSQAPKLLFHYYDKDFNNEADTPDNFQSRRPNTSFCFLDIRSPGLGDTAMYLCATSPLAGAYYEQFFGPGTRLTVL.

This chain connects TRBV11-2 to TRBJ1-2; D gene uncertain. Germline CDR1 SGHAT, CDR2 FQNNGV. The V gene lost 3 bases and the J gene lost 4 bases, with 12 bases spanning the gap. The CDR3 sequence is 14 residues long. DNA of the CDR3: TGTGCCAGCAGCTTCGTGGTGGGTGGCTATGGCTACACCTTC. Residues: CASSFVVGGYGYTF.

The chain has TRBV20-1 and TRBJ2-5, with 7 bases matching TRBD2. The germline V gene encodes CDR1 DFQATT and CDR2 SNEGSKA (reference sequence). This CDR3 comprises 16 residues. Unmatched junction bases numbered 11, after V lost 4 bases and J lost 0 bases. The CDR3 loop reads CSAKLGRGEYQETQYF. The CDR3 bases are TGCAGTGCTAAGTTGGGGAGGGGCGAGTACCAAGAGACCCAGTACTTC.

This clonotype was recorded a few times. CDR3 in DNA: TGTGCCAGTAGCAATCCCGCAGTGGTGGCTCCCGGGGAGCTGTTTTTT. Amino acids: CASSNPAVVAPGELFF. This rearrangement joins TRBV19 to TRBJ2-2; D is uncertain. Trimming pared 6 bases from V and 6 bases from J, leaving 20 bases between. The CDR3 extends over 16 amino acids. Germline V CDR1 and CDR2: LNHDA, SQIVND (reference sequence).

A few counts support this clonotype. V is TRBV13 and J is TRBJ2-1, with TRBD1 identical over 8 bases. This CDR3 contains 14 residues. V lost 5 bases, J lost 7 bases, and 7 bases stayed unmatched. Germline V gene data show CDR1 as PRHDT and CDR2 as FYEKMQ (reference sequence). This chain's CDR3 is CASSDQGAWNEQFF. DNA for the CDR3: TGTGCCAGCAGCGACCAGGGGGCCTGGAATGAGCAGTTCTTC. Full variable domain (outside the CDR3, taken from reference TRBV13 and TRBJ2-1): AAGVIQSPRHLIKEKRETATLKCYPIPRHDTVYWYQQGPGQDPQFLISFYEKMQSDKGSIPDRFSAQQFSDYHSELNMSSLELGDSALYFCASSDQGAWNEQFFGPGTRLTVL.

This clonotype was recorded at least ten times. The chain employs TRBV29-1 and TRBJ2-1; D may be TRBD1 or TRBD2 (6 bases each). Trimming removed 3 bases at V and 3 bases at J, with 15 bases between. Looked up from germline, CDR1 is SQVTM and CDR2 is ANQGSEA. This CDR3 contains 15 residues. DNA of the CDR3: TGCAGCGTTGAGGGGGGACAAGAGAGCTACAATGAGCAGTTCTTC. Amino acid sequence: CSVEGGQESYNEQFF.

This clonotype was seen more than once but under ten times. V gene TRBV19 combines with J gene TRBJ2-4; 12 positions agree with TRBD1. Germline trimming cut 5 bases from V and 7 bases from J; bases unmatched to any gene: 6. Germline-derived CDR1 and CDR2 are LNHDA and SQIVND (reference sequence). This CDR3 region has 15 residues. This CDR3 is CASSGTGGIRNIQYF. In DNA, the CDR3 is TGTGCCAGTAGTGGGACAGGGGGCATCAGGAACATTCAGTACTTC.

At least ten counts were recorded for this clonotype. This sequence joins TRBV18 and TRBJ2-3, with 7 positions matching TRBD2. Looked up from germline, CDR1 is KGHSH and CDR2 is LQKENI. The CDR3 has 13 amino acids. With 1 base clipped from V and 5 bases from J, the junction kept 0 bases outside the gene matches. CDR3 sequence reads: CASSPREGDTQYF. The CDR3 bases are TGTGCCAGCTCACCACGGGAGGGAGATACGCAGTATTTT.

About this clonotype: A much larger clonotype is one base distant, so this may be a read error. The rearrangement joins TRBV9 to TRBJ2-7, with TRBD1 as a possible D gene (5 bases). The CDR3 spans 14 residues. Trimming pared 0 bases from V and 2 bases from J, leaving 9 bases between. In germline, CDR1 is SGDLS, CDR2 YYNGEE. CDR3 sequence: CASSVGTTPYEQYF. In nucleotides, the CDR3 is TGTGCCAGCAGCGTAGGGACAACTCCCTACGAGCAGTACTTC.

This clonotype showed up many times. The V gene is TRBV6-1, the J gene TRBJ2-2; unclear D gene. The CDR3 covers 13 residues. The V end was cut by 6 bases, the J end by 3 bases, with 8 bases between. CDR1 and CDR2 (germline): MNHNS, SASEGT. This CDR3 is CASRRMDTGELFF. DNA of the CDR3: TGTGCCAGCAGACGAATGGACACCGGGGAGCTGTTTTTT.

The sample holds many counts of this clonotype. Here the CDR3 DNA reads TGTGCCAGTAGTCCTCTGGCGCAGGTCTACGAGCAGTACTTC. It encodes CASSPLAQVYEQYF. This chain connects TRBV19 to TRBJ2-7; no definite D call. CDR1 is LNHDA, CDR2 SQIVND, per germline (reference sequence). V dropped 5 bases and J dropped 3 bases, with 14 bases sitting between them. The CDR3 runs 14 residues.

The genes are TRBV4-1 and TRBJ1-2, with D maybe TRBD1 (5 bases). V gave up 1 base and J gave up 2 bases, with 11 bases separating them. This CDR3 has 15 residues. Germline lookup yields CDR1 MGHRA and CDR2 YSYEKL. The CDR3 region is CASSQGTGQNYGYTF. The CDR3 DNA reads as TGCGCCAGCAGCCAAGGAACAGGTCAGAACTATGGCTACACCTTC.